These 15 T cell receptor beta chains originate from one sample sequenced in a study of T cell repertoires in aging, cancer and after chemotherapy. The template was genomic DNA from peripheral blood, not RNA. TRB rearrangements spanning V, D and J were amplified using mixed TRB-A/B primers. TCRdb re-called the multiplex PCR reads with MiXCR, one entry per CDR3 protein. Of about 4,500 distinct CDR3 sequences in the sample, roughly 24% are singletons; the top ten hold 40% to 55%. Sequenced sample: blood. The origin of the receptors is a human donor with a blood cancer.

The chain carries TRBV12-3 or TRBV12-4 and TRBJ1-5; no clear D. V was pared by 2 bases and J by 5 bases, with 10 bases between. The CDR3 is 14 amino acids. The CDR3 loop is CASSLRGLDQPQHF. Here the CDR3 DNA reads TGTGCCAGCAGTTTAAGAGGGCTCGATCAGCCCCAGCATTTT.

In this sample, this clonotype turned up a few times. The chain recombines TRBV12-3 or TRBV12-4 with TRBJ1-1; D ambiguous. This CDR3 spans 12 amino acids. The ends were cut back, 2 bases at V and 4 bases at J, with 5 bases in the middle. Written as DNA, the CDR3 is TGTGCCAGCAGTTTAAGGGTCACTGAAGCTTTCTTT. This gives the protein CASSLRVTEAFF.

Comment on this clonotype: One junction end does not reproduce the germline sequence, and a read error may be involved. The CDR3 DNA sequence: TGTGCCAGCAGTAAGACAGGGGGGCCTTCGGGAAAAACTGTTTTT. It yields the protein CASSKTGGPSGKTVF. The chain couples TRBV6-5 to TRBJ1-4, with 9 bases matching TRBD1. The CDR3 has 15 residues. CDR1 MNHEY and CDR2 SVGAGI come from the germline V gene.

The V and J genes are TRBV12-3 or TRBV12-4 and TRBJ2-2; 7 nucleotides align to TRBD1. The trim removed 5 bases at V and 4 bases at J, leaving 7 bases unmatched. This CDR3 is built from 15 residues. CDR3 nucleotides: TGTGCCAGCAGTCGGGACAGCATCGGCACCGGGGAGCTGTTTTTT. Protein product: CASSRDSIGTGELFF.

This clonotype was counted only a few times. The chain combines TRBV12-3 or TRBV12-4 with TRBJ2-2; the D gene is possibly TRBD1 (6 bases). The CDR3 extends over 12 amino acids. Trimming removed 5 bases from V and 5 bases from J, with 6 bases in between. The CDR3 sequence is CASSQGTGELFF. The DNA for the CDR3 is TGTGCCAGCAGTCAGGGGACCGGGGAGCTGTTTTTT.

This clonotype came up a few times. The chain links TRBV18 to TRBJ1-1; D possibly corresponds to TRBD1 (5 bases). CDR1 is KGHSH, CDR2 LQKENI, per germline. Trimming shortened V by 6 bases and J by 0 bases, and 11 bases separated the two germline ends. This CDR3 has 14 residues. Here the CDR3 reads CASSADKLNTEAFF. The DNA for the CDR3 is TGTGCCAGCTCGGCGGACAAGCTGAACACTGAAGCTTTCTTT.

The J gene is TRBJ1-2, the V gene TRBV15; TRBD1 aligns across 12 bases. Germline V CDR1 and CDR2: LNHNV, YYDKDF (reference sequence). The J segment lost 7 bases and the V segment lost 1 base, leaving 10 bases of the junction unmatched. This CDR3 is built from 17 residues. The CDR3 protein is CATSRAPGQGAVGGYTF. CDR3 bases: TGTGCCACCAGCAGAGCTCCGGGACAGGGGGCTGTAGGTGGCTACACCTTC.

The V gene is TRBV9, the J gene TRBJ1-4; D might be TRBD1 (6 bases). Per germline, CDR1 SGDLS and CDR2 YYNGEE. Between the trimmed V and J ends, which lost 4 bases and 8 bases, there was a span of 15 bases. The CDR3 runs to 14 residues. CDR3 in DNA: TGTGCCAGCAGCTATGGACAGCTGGAGGAAAAACTGTTTTTT. This gives the protein CASSYGQLEEKLFF.

By sample fraction, this clonotype is medium-sized. Here the CDR3 DNA reads TGTGCCACCAGCAGACCCGGGACAGACGGCTACACCTTC. It specifies CATSRPGTDGYTF. The rearrangement links TRBV15 to TRBJ1-2; 7 bases line up with TRBD1. V was clipped by 2 bases and J by 8 bases; unmatched bases: 5. Per the germline V gene, CDR1 is LNHNV and CDR2 is YYDKDF (reference sequence). The CDR3 covers 13 residues.

By sample share, this clonotype is medium-sized. This chain connects TRBV29-1 to TRBJ2-1; no clear D. This CDR3 has 14 residues. Trimming removed 5 bases from V and 8 bases from J, with 19 bases in between. Germline V gene data show CDR1 as SQVTM and CDR2 as ANQGSEA. The CDR3 DNA reads TGCAGCGTTCGTTCGTCAGGTGGTCGGGATGAGCAGTTCTTC. Translation: CSVRSSGGRDEQFF.

This clonotype was recorded a few times. The V call is TRBV6-1, the J call TRBJ1-2; D ambiguous. Looked up from germline, CDR1 is MNHNS and CDR2 is SASEGT. This CDR3 comprises 15 residues. V lost 1 base to trimming and J lost 0 bases, with 9 bases between them. The CDR3 sequence: CASSEEWASNYGYTF. The CDR3 region has the DNA TGTGCCAGCAGTGAAGAATGGGCGTCTAACTATGGCTACACCTTC.

This clonotype was counted between two and nine times. The gene calls are TRBV6-5 and TRBJ1-1; D gene uncertain. The V gene lost 0 bases and the J gene lost 0 bases, with 8 bases spanning the gap. Germline V gene data show CDR1 as MNHEY and CDR2 as SVGAGI. This CDR3 is built from 15 residues. CDR3 coding DNA: TGTGCCAGCAGTTACTCTCACAGTGTGAACACTGAAGCTTTCTTT. This sequence encodes CASSYSHSVNTEAFF.

J is TRBJ1-2 and V is TRBV11-3, with 8 bases identical to TRBD1. Trimming removed 5 bases from V and 8 bases from J; junction bases left unmatched: 4. This CDR3 has 12 residues. Germline V CDR1 and CDR2: SGHNT, YENEEA. The CDR3 DNA reads as TGTGCCAGCAGCGCCGCAGGGGGCGGCTACACCTTC. Its translation is CASSAAGGGYTF. The variable domain in full, completed from reference TRBV11-3 and TRBJ1-2, reads EAGVVQSPRYKIIEKKQPVAFWCNPISGHNTLYWYLQNLGQGPELLIRYENEEAVDDSQLPKDRFSAERLKGVDSTLKIQPAELGDSAVYLCASSAAGGGYTFGSGTRLTVV.

This clonotype was seen a few times. The gene calls are TRBV29-1 and TRBJ2-7; possibly TRBD2 for D (7 bases). Germline CDR1 reads SQVTM; CDR2 reads ANQGSEA. The CDR3 has 11 amino acids. V dropped 6 bases and J dropped 3 bases, with 9 bases sitting between them. The CDR3 here is CSVRGGYEQYF. The DNA for the CDR3 is TGCAGCGTGAGGGGGGGCTACGAGCAGTACTTC.

V gene TRBV12-3 or TRBV12-4 combines with J gene TRBJ2-1; D is possibly TRBD1 (6 bases). V lost 3 bases and J lost 3, with 12 bases in between. There are 15 residues in the CDR3. CDR3 nucleotide sequence: TGTGCCAGCAGTTTTTGGGGGCATCGCTACAATGAGCAGTTCTTC. Translation: CASSFWGHRYNEQFF.